These T cell receptor beta chains were read from a single sample in a study of T cells after yellow fever vaccination. In TCRdb, the 5' RACE reads were re-called with MiXCR into one record per CDR3 protein. The data show approximately 260,000 distinct CDR3 sequences, roughly 13% seen once. The sample was CD4+ T cells sorted from PBMCs, taken 45 days after the yellow fever booster vaccination. These receptors were obtained from a man aged 25 to 40 who received the YFV17D yellow fever vaccine. The CDR3 runs from the conserved cysteine through the conserved F or W. Fields, in order: clone size, J gene, V gene, D gene, CDR3 length, CDR3 protein, CDR3 DNA. D genes are given only for firm matches. Expanded clones get a size class; other rows say once, few or many, or leave the size out.

. | TRBJ2-3 | TRBV4-3 | TRBD2 | 17 | CASSQGRGGRGTDTQYF | TGCGCCAGCAGCCAAGGGCGAGGCGGGAGAGGCACAGATACGCAGTATTTT
many | TRBJ2-7 | TRBV24-1 | . | 12 | CATSDPSTEQYF | TGTGCCACCAGTGACCCCTCCACCGAGCAGTACTTC
. | TRBJ2-1 | TRBV7-4 | . | 15 | CACSFAPGATNEQFF | TGTGCCTGCAGCTTCGCGCCCGGGGCAACCAATGAGCAGTTCTTC
. | TRBJ1-5 | TRBV18 | . | 15 | CASSQLQGGDQPQHF | TGTGCCAGCTCACAGCTACAGGGTGGGGATCAGCCCCAGCATTTT
. | TRBJ2-1 | TRBV12-3/TRBV12-4 | TRBD2 | 16 | CASSLGSSGNYNEQFF | TGTGCCAGCAGTTTAGGTTCGAGCGGGAATTACAATGAGCAGTTCTTC
few | TRBJ1-6 | TRBV4-3 | . | 18 | CASSQELVVGSGNSPLHF | TGCGCCAGCAGCCAAGAATTAGTAGTGGGGTCGGGGAATTCACCCCTCCACTTT
. | TRBJ2-7 | TRBV3-1 | TRBD2 | 16 | CASSHLAGPGGREQYF | TGTGCCAGCAGCCACCTAGCGGGACCCGGGGGACGGGAGCAGTACTTC
. | TRBJ2-7 | TRBV25-1 | . | 17 | CARGPGHLWSLTYEQYF | TGTGCCAGGGGCCCTGGGCACCTCTGGTCCCTAACCTACGAGCAGTACTTC
few | TRBJ2-7 | TRBV7-9 | . | 13 | CASSGRVRYEQYF | TGTGCCAGCAGCGGCAGGGTCCGATACGAGCAGTACTTC
many | TRBJ2-1 | TRBV19 | TRBD2 | 15 | CATASGSYPYNEQFF | TGTGCCACTGCTAGCGGGAGTTACCCCTACAATGAGCAGTTCTTC
. | TRBJ2-7 | TRBV14 | TRBD2 | 16 | CASSQDFAGAPYEQYF | TGTGCCAGCAGCCAAGATTTTGCGGGAGCCCCCTACGAGCAGTACTTC
few | TRBJ2-7 | TRBV18 | . | 12 | CASSPGMDEQYF | TGTGCCAGCTCACCTGGAATGGACGAGCAGTACTTC
. | TRBJ2-2 | TRBV6-2/TRBV6-3 | . | 14 | CASSLPSRTGELFF | TGTGCCAGCAGTTTACCTTCAAGGACCGGGGAGCTGTTTTTT
few | TRBJ2-5 | TRBV7-2 | . | 15 | CASSLAGLGSETQYF | TGTGCCAGCAGCTTAGCTGGGTTGGGTTCAGAGACCCAGTACTTC
few | TRBJ2-1 | TRBV20-1 | . | 13 | CSASGNRYNEQFF | TGCAGTGCTAGCGGGAACCGTTACAATGAGCAGTTCTTC
. | TRBJ2-1 | TRBV5-1 | . | 15 | CASSGQGGSYNEQFF | TGCGCCAGCAGCGGGCAGGGGGGCTCCTACAATGAGCAGTTCTTC
. | TRBJ1-6 | TRBV10-3 | TRBD1 | 15 | CAIRGGQGYNSPLHF | TGTGCCATCAGGGGGGGACAGGGCTATAATTCACCCCTCCACTTT
. | TRBJ2-1 | TRBV5-1 | TRBD2 | 12 | CATRGDYNEQFF | TGCGCCACCCGGGGGGACTACAATGAGCAGTTCTTC
. | TRBJ2-7 | TRBV2 | TRBD2 | 15 | CASSEAAGGTYEQYF | TGTGCCAGCAGTGAAGCTGCGGGAGGGACCTACGAGCAGTACTTC
few | TRBJ2-7 | TRBV20-1 | . | 13 | CSASRGQTYEQYF | TGCAGTGCTAGTCGGGGCCAGACTTACGAGCAGTACTTC
. | TRBJ2-5 | TRBV20-1 | . | 15 | CSASTVSIFERTQYF | TGCAGTGCTAGTACCGTGAGCATTTTCGAACGGACCCAGTACTTC